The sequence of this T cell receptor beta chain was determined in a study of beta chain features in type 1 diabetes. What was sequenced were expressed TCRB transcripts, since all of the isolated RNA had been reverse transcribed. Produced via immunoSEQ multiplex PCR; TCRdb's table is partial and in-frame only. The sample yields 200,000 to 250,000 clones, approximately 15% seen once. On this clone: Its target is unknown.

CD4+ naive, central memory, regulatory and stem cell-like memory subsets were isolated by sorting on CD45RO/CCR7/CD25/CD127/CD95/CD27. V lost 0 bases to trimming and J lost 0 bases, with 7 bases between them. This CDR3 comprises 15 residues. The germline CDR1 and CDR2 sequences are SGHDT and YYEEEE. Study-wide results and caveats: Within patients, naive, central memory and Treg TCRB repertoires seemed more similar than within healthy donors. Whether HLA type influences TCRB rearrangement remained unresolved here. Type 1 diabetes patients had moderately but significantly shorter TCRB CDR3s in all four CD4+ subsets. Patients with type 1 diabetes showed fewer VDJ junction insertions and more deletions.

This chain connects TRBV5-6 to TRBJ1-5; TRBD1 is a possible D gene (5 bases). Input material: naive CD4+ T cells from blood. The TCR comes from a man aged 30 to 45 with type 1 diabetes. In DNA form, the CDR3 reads TGTGCCAGCAGCTTGGTGGGGCATAGCAATCAGCCCCAGCATTTT. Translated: CASSLVGHSNQPQHF.